One TCR beta chain is described in this entry. The sample is drawn from a study of blood T cell repertoires in COVID-19. The germline gives CDR1 SGHVS, CDR2 FQNEAQ. The CDR3 has 14 amino acids. V was pared by 3 bases and J by 1 base, with 8 bases between. Here immunoSEQ multiplex PCR was the method, and the copy in TCRdb shows in-frame clones only, minus some. The top ten hold less than 7.5% of the sample, which has approximately 50,000 clones, 75% to 95% seen once. Sequenced: peripheral blood. J is TRBJ2-3 and V is TRBV7-8, with a possible D match to TRBD2 (7 bases). This TCR was sampled from a man in his forties or fifties with active COVID-19. CDR3 sequence reads: CASSFGGRTDTQYF. CDR3 in DNA: TGTGCCAGCAGCTTCGGGGGGCGCACAGATACGCAGTATTTT.